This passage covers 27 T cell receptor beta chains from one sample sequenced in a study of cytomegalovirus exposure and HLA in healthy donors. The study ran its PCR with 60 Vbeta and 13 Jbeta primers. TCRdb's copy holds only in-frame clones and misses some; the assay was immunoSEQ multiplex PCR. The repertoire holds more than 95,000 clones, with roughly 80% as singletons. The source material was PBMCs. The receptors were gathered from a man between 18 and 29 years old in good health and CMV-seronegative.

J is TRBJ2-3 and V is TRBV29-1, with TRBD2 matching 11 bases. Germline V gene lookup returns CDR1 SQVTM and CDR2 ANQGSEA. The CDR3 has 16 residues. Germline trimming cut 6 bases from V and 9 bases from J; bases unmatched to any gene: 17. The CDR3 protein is CSVPGLAEVGGLTQYF. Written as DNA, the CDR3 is TGCAGCGTGCCGGGACTAGCGGAGGTCGGAGGCTTGACGCAGTATTTT.

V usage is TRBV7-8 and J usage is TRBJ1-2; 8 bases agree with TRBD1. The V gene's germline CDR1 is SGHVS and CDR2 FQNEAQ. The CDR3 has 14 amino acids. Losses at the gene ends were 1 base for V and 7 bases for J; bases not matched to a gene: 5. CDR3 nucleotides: TGTGCCAGCAGCTTAGGGCAGGGGGCGGGTGGCTACACCTTC. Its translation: CASSLGQGAGGYTF.

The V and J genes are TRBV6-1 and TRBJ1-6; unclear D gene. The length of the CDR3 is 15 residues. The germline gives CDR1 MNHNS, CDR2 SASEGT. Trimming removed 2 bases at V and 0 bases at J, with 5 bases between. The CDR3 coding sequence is TGTGCCAGCAGTGAAATCAGCTCCTATAATTCACCCCTCCACTTT. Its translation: CASSEISSYNSPLHF.

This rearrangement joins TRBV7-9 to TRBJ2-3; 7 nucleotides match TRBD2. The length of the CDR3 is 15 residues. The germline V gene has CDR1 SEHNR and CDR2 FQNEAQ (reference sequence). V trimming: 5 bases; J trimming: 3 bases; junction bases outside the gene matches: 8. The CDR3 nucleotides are TGTGCCAGCAGCCCAACTAGCGAAGGGACAGATACGCAGTATTTT. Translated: CASSPTSEGTDTQYF.

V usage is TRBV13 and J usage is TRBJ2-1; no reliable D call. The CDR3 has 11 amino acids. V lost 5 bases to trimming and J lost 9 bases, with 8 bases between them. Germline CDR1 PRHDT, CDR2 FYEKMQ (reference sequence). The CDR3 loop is CASSLASEQFF. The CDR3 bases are TGTGCCAGCAGCCTTGCGAGTGAGCAGTTCTTC.

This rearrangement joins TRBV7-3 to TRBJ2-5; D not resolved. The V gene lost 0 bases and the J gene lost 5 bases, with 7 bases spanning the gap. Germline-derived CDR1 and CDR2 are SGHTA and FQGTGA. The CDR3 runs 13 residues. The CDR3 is CASSLTTRETQYF. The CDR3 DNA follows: TGTGCCAGCAGCTTAACAACCCGGGAGACCCAGTACTTC.

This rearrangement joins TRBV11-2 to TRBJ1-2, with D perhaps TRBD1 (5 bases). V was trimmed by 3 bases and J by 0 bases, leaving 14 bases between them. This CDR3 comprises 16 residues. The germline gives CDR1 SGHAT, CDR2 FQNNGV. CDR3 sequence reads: CASSFVNTGANYGYTF. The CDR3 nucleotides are TGTGCCAGCAGCTTTGTTAACACAGGCGCTAACTATGGCTACACCTTC.

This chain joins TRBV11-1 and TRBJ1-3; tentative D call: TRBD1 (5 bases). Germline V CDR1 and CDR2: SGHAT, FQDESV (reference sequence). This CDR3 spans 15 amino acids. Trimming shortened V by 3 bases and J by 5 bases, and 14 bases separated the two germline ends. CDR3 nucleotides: TGTGCCAGCAGCTTCCAGGGAGGCCCGCGAAACACCATATATTTT. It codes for CASSFQGGPRNTIYF.

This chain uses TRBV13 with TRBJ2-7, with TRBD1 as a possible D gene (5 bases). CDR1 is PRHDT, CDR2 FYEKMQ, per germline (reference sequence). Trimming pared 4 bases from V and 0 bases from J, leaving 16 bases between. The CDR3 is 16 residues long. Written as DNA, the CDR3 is TGTGCCAGCAGCTCACGCAAGGCAGGGATCTCCTACGAGCAGTACTTC. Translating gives CASSSRKAGISYEQYF.

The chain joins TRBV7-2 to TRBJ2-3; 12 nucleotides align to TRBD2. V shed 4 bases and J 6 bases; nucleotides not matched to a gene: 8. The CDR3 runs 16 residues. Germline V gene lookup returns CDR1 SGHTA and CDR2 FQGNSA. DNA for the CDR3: TGTGCCAGCAGCTCTAGCGGGGGGGACTTGTTCGATACGCAGTATTTT. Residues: CASSSSGGDLFDTQYF. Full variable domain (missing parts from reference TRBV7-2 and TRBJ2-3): GAGVSQSPSNKVTEKGKDVELRCDPISGHTALYWYRQSLGQGLEFLIYFQGNSAPDKSGLPSDRFSAERTGGSVSTLTIQRTQQEDSAVYLCASSSSGGDLFDTQYFGPGTRLTVL.

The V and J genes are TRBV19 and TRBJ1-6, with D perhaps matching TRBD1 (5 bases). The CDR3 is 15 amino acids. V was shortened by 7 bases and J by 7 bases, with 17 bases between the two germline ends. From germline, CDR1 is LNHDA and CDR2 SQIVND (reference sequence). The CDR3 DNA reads TGTGCCAGTACCCCAGGCGGAGGGGCCAATTCACCCCTCCACTTT. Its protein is CASTPGGGANSPLHF. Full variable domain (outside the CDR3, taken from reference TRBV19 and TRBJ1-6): DGGITQSPKYLFRKEGQNVTLSCEQNLNHDAMYWYRQDPGQGLRLIYYSQIVNDFQKGDIAEGYSVSREKKESFPLTVTSAQKNPTAFYLCASTPGGGANSPLHFGNGTRLTVT.

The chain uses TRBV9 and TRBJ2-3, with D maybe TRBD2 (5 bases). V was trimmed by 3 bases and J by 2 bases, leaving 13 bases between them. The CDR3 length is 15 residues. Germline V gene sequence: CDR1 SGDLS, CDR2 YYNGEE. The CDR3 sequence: CASSGRERATDTQYF. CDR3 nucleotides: TGTGCCAGCAGCGGCCGGGAACGAGCCACAGATACGCAGTATTTT.

This CDR3 reads CASSLGRGYEQFF. The CDR3 DNA sequence: TGTGCCAGCAGCTTGGGCAGGGGCTATGAGCAGTTCTTC. The chain combines TRBV7-3 with TRBJ2-1; the D gene is possibly TRBD1 (6 bases). The CDR3 is 13 residues long. Germline V CDR1 and CDR2: SGHTA, FQGTGA. The germline V and J ends were trimmed by 3 bases and 8 bases, with 11 bases remaining between them.

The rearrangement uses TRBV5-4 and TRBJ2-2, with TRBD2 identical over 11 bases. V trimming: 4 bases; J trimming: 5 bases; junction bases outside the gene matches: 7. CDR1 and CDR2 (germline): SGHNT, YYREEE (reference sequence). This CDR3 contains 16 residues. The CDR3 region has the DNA TGTGCCAGCAGCAACGGACTAGCGGGCGAAACCGGGGAGCTGTTTTTT. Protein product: CASSNGLAGETGELFF.

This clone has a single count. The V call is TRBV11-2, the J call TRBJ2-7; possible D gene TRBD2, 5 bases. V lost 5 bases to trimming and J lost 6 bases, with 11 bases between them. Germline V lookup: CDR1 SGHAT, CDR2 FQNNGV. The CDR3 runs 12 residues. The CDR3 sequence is CASSPMRVEQYF. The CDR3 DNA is TGTGCCAGCAGCCCCATGCGGGTCGAGCAGTACTTC.

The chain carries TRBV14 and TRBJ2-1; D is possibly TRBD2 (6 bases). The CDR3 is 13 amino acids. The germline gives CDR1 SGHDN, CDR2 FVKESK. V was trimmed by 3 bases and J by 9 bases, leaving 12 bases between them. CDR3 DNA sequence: TGTGCCAGCAGCCACGTTCAGGGAGGTGAGCAGTTCTTC. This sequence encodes CASSHVQGGEQFF. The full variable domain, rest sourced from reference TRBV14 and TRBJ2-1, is EAGVTQFPSHSVIEKGQTVTLRCDPISGHDNLYWYRRVMGKEIKFLLHFVKESKQDESGMPNNRFLAERTGGTYSTLKVQPAELEDSGVYFCASSHVQGGEQFFGPGTRLTVL.

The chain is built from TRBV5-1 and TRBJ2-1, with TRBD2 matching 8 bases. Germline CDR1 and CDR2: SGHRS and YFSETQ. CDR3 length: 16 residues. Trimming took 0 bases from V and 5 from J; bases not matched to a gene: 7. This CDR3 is CASSLGAVAGHNEQFF. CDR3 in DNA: TGCGCCAGCAGCTTGGGGGCGGTAGCGGGGCACAATGAGCAGTTCTTC.

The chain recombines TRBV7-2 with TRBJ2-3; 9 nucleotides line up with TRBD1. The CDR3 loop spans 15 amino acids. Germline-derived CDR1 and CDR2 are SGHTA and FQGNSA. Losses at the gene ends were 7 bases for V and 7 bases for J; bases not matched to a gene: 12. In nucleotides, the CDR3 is TGTGCCAGCACCACAGGGGGACAGGGATTTAATACGCAGTATTTT. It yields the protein CASTTGGQGFNTQYF.

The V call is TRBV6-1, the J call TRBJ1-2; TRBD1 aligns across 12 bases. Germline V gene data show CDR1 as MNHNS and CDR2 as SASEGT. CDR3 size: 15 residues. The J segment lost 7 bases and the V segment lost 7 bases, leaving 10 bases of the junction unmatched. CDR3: CASTLRGQGAGGYTF. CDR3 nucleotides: TGTGCCAGCACCCTAAGGGGACAGGGGGCGGGTGGCTACACCTTC.

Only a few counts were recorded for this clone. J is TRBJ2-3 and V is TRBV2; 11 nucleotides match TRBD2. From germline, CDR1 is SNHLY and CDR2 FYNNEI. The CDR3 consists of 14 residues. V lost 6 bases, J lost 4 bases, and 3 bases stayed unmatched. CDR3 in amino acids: CASSLSGGADTQYF. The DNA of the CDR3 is TGTGCCAGCAGCCTTAGCGGGGGGGCAGATACGCAGTATTTT.

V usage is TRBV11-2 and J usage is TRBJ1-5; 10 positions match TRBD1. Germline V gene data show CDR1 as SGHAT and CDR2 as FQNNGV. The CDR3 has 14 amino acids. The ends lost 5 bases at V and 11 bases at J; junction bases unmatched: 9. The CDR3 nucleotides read TGTGCCAGCAGCATGGACAGGGGGGGTTGGGCCCAGCATTTT. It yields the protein CASSMDRGGWAQHF.

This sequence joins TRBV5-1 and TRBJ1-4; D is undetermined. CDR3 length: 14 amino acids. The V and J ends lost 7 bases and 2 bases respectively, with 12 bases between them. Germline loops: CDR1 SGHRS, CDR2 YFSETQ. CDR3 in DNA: TGCGCCAGCTCCTACAGCGGTACTAATGAAAAACTGTTTTTT. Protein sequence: CASSYSGTNEKLFF.

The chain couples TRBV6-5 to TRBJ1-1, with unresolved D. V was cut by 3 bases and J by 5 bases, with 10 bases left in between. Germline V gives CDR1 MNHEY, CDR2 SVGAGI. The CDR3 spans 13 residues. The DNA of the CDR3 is TGTGCCAGCAGTTATGAGGGAAGGACTGAAGCTTTCTTT. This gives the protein CASSYEGRTEAFF.

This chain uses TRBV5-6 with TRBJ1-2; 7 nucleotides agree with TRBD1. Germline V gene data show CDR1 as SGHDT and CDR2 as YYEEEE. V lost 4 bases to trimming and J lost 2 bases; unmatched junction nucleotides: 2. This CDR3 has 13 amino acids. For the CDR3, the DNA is TGTGCCAGCAGCGGGGGACAGAACTATGGCTACACCTTC. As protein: CASSGGQNYGYTF.

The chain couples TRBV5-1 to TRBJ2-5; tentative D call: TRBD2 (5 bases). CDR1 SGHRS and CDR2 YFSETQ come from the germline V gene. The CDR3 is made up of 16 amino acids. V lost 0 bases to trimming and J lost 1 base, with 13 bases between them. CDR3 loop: CASSLGREKPQETQYF. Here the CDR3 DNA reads TGCGCCAGCAGCTTGGGCCGGGAAAAACCCCAAGAGACCCAGTACTTC.

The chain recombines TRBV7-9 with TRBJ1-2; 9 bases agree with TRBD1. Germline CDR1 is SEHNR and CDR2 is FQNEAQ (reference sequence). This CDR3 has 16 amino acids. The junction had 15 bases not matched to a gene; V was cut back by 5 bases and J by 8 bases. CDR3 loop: CASSHLGQGVVGGYTF. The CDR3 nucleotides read TGTGCCAGCAGCCACCTGGGACAGGGAGTGGTTGGAGGCTACACCTTC.

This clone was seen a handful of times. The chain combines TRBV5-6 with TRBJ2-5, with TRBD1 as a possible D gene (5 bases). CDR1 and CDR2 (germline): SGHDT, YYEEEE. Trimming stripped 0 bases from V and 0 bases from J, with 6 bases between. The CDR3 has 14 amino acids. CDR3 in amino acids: CASSLEGYQETQYF. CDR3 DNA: TGTGCCAGCAGCTTGGAGGGGTACCAAGAGACCCAGTACTTC.